What follows are 7 T cell receptor beta chains derived from one specimen sequenced in a study of T cell clonotyping in hematopoietic cell transplantation. Sequencing was performed with immunoSEQ multiplex PCR; in TCRdb, only in-frame clones are kept and a portion is missing. The profile shows about 6,300 clones, around 85% of them singletons. Material: peripheral blood mononuclear cells, obtained 180 days after allogeneic stem cell transplant. The receptor set was obtained from a female patient aged 50-59 years who had an allogeneic stem cell transplant from an unrelated donor, so the T cells may come from the graft donor. Some clones in this sample may be carry-over from other donors' samples.

The chain joins TRBV7-3 to TRBJ1-3; D perhaps matches TRBD1 (6 bases). This CDR3 is built from 15 residues. CDR1 is SGHTA and CDR2 is FQGTGA in the germline V gene. V dropped 2 bases and J dropped 3 bases, with 11 bases sitting between them. In DNA, the CDR3 is TGTGCCAGCAGCTTATCGGGGGGCTTTGGAAACACCATATATTTT. Translation: CASSLSGGFGNTIYF.

CDR3 protein: CASSMGYEQYF. The CDR3 DNA sequence: TGTGCCAGCAGCATGGGCTACGAGCAGTACTTC. The V and J genes are TRBV5-4 and TRBJ2-7, with D unclear. V lost 4 bases and J 3 bases, leaving 5 bases between the germline ends. From germline, CDR1 is SGHNT and CDR2 YYREEE (reference sequence). The CDR3 is 11 residues long.

This clone turned up a few times. This chain uses TRBV6-1 with TRBJ2-5; 7 bases map to TRBD2. The CDR3 extends over 16 amino acids. The trim removed 0 bases at V and 1 base at J, leaving 5 bases unmatched. Germline-derived CDR1 and CDR2 are MNHNS and SASEGT. The DNA of the CDR3 is TGTGCCAGCAGTGAAGCATGGTGGGGGGGCCAAGAGACCCAGTACTTC. It codes for CASSEAWWGGQETQYF.

V usage is TRBV28 and J usage is TRBJ1-4, with D possibly matching TRBD1 (6 bases). Germline CDR1 MDHEN, CDR2 SYDVKM. This CDR3 has 14 amino acids. V gave up 7 bases and J gave up 5 bases, with 14 bases separating them. The CDR3 region has the DNA TGTGCCAGCATCCCGGGGGGCCAGAATGAAAAACTGTTTTTT. This codes for CASIPGGQNEKLFF.

This clone occurred once. CDR3 sequence (DNA): TGTGCCAGCAGCCAAGATCCGGGACAGGGGGAGCCCCAGCATTTT. Translating gives CASSQDPGQGEPQHF. The chain joins TRBV4-2 to TRBJ1-5, with TRBD1 identical over 11 bases. The CDR3 totals 15 residues. J lost 8 bases, V lost 0 bases, and 3 bases had no gene match. Germline V gene lookup returns CDR1 LGHNA and CDR2 YNFKEQ.

The DNA of the CDR3 is TGTGCCAGCAGGTACCAGAGCTCCTATAATTCACCCCTCCACTTT. Its translation: CASRYQSSYNSPLHF. The chain links TRBV6-5 to TRBJ1-6; D ambiguous. CDR3 length equals 15 residues. CDR1 is MNHEY and CDR2 is SVGAGI in the germline V gene. V lost 6 bases and J 0 bases, leaving 9 bases between the germline ends.

The chain is built from TRBV7-6 and TRBJ2-5, with D possibly being TRBD2 (6 bases). The V gene lost 2 bases and the J gene lost 5 bases, with 15 bases spanning the gap. Germline V gene data show CDR1 as SGHVS and CDR2 as FNYEAQ. The CDR3 totals 15 residues. This CDR3 is CASSLIYTSWETQYF. CDR3 coding DNA: TGTGCCAGCAGCTTAATATATACTAGCTGGGAGACCCAGTACTTC.